What follows are 16 T cell receptor beta chains derived from one specimen sequenced in a study of control samples from healthy donors and cancer patients. The protocol was immunoSEQ multiplex PCR, while the TCRdb copy is restricted to in-frame clones and leaves out a portion. The table lists approximately 190,000 clones, approximately 90% of them singletons. Sequencing was done on a sample of blood. These receptors all stem from a man younger than 45 in good health.

This clone was recorded only once. Here the CDR3 reads CATSRWRQGPDTQYF. For the CDR3, the DNA is TGTGCCACCAGCAGATGGAGACAGGGTCCAGATACGCAGTATTTT. The chain joins TRBV15 to TRBJ2-3; 7 bases map to TRBD1. This CDR3 is built from 15 residues. Germline trimming cut 2 bases from V and 4 bases from J; bases unmatched to any gene: 6. In germline, CDR1 is LNHNV, CDR2 YYDKDF (reference sequence).

The V gene is TRBV6-5, the J gene TRBJ2-7; D may be TRBD1 or TRBD2 (5 bases each). This CDR3 is built from 13 residues. CDR1 and CDR2 from the germline V gene are MNHEY and SVGAGI. The V end was cut by 6 bases, the J end by 4 bases, with 13 bases between. The CDR3 spells CASRGVAGYEQYF. The CDR3 DNA reads as TGTGCCAGCAGGGGGGTCGCCGGATACGAGCAGTACTTC.

This chain uses TRBV6-6 with TRBJ2-2, with D maybe TRBD1 (5 bases). The V gene's germline CDR1 is MNHNY and CDR2 SVGAGI (reference sequence). V was clipped by 5 bases and J by 4 bases, with 14 bases between them. The CDR3 contains 15 residues. The CDR3: CASSPSGISTGELFF. The CDR3 DNA sequence: TGTGCCAGCAGTCCCTCAGGGATCTCCACCGGGGAGCTGTTTTTT.

This sequence joins TRBV18 and TRBJ2-3; 9 nucleotides agree with TRBD2. The trim removed 3 bases at V and 2 bases at J, leaving 6 bases unmatched. Germline V lookup: CDR1 KGHSH, CDR2 LQKENI. The CDR3 runs 16 residues. CDR3 sequence (DNA): TGTGCCAGCTCACCGGGCGGCGGGGGGGCCACAGATACGCAGTATTTT. Encoded protein: CASSPGGGGATDTQYF.

CDR3 protein: CATHPDPTDSPLHF. The CDR3 DNA sequence: TGTGCCACCCACCCAGACCCGACCGATTCACCCCTCCACTTT. V is TRBV2 and J is TRBJ1-6; no reliable D call. V was pared by 10 bases and J by 8 bases, with 18 bases between. Looked up from germline, CDR1 is SNHLY and CDR2 is FYNNEI. This CDR3 comprises 14 residues.

This chain connects TRBV7-3 to TRBJ2-7; 9 bases align to TRBD1. This CDR3 region has 15 residues. Trimming took 2 bases from V and 2 from J; bases not matched to a gene: 4. CDR1 SGHTA and CDR2 FQGTGA come from the germline V gene. The CDR3 loop is CASSLGQGHPYEQYF. DNA of the CDR3: TGTGCCAGCAGCTTAGGACAGGGGCACCCCTACGAGCAGTACTTC.

The chain has TRBV13 and TRBJ1-3; TRBD1 is a possible D gene (5 bases). CDR1 and CDR2 (germline): PRHDT, FYEKMQ (reference sequence). V was trimmed by 5 bases and J by 4 bases, leaving 12 bases between them. The length of the CDR3 is 14 residues. The CDR3 bases are TGTGCCAGCAGCCGCGGAGGGGAAGGAAACACCATATATTTT. Its translation: CASSRGGEGNTIYF.

The chain is built from TRBV3-1 (or the pseudogene TRBV3-2) and TRBJ1-5; 7 nucleotides agree with TRBD1. Germline V gene data show CDR1 as LGHDT and CDR2 as YNNKEL (reference sequence). CDR3 length equals 15 residues. The trim removed 3 bases at V and 1 base at J, leaving 3 bases unmatched. The DNA of the CDR3 is TGTGCCAGCAGCCAGACAGGGAGCAGCAATCAGCCCCAGCATTTT. It is translated as CASSQTGSSNQPQHF.

V gene TRBV6-2 or TRBV6-3 combines with J gene TRBJ2-1; 8 nucleotides align to TRBD1. The CDR3 totals 15 residues. The J segment lost 4 bases and the V segment lost 2 bases, leaving 4 bases of the junction unmatched. CDR1 and CDR2 from the germline V gene are MNHEY and SVGEGT. In DNA form, the CDR3 reads TGTGCCAGCAGTTACGCCGGGACAGGTTACAATGAGCAGTTCTTC. This sequence encodes CASSYAGTGYNEQFF.

This clone was observed a single time. V gene TRBV27 combines with J gene TRBJ2-1; 7 bases are shared with TRBD1. Per the germline V gene, CDR1 is MNHEY and CDR2 is SMNVEV (reference sequence). V shed 6 bases, J shed 5 bases, and the junction held 7 bases outside the gene matches. The CDR3 is 14 residues long. The CDR3 DNA is TGTGCCAGCAGACTACAGGGGTCCCACAATGAGCAGTTCTTC. Its translation: CASRLQGSHNEQFF.

J is TRBJ2-3 and V is TRBV6-5, with D possibly being TRBD1 (7 bases). Germline CDR1 MNHEY, CDR2 SVGAGI. The V end lost 7 bases, the J end lost 3 bases, and 14 bases lay between the germline ends. The CDR3 runs 14 residues. Written as DNA, the CDR3 is TGTGCCAGCACCCAGGGGGACTTGACAGATACGCAGTATTTT. Its translation is CASTQGDLTDTQYF.

The chain employs TRBV3-1 (or the pseudogene TRBV3-2) and TRBJ2-2, with TRBD1 matching 11 bases. J gave up 4 bases and V 4 bases, and 2 bases lay outside the gene matches. CDR1 LGHDT and CDR2 YNNKEL come from the germline V gene (reference sequence). The CDR3 sequence is 15 residues long. CDR3 DNA: TGTGCCAGCAGCCCAGGACAGGGGGCCACCGGGGAGCTGTTTTTT. Its translation: CASSPGQGATGELFF.

The chain links TRBV7-9 to TRBJ2-2; 10 bases fit TRBD1. Unmatched junction bases numbered 3, after V lost 2 bases and J lost 6 bases. Germline V gene lookup returns CDR1 SEHNR and CDR2 FQNEAQ (reference sequence). The CDR3 has 15 residues. CDR3 loop: CASSLRTGGPGELFF. The DNA of the CDR3 is TGTGCCAGCAGCTTAAGGACAGGGGGTCCCGGGGAGCTGTTTTTT.

This sequence joins TRBV5-1 and TRBJ2-4; tentatively, D is TRBD1 or TRBD2 (5 bases each). There are 13 residues in the CDR3. In germline, CDR1 is SGHRS, CDR2 YFSETQ. The germline V and J ends were trimmed by 3 bases and 11 bases, with 15 bases remaining between them. The CDR3 region is CASSSTVRDVQYF. The CDR3, as DNA: TGCGCCAGCAGCTCGACAGTTCGGGATGTTCAGTACTTC.

This chain links TRBV3-1 (or the pseudogene TRBV3-2) with TRBJ1-6; D ambiguous. V shed 3 bases and J shed 12 bases, with 15 bases lying between them. The CDR3 length is 14 residues. Germline V gene lookup returns CDR1 LGHDT and CDR2 YNNKEL (reference sequence). CDR3 DNA sequence: TGTGCCAGCAGCCATAGGGTGGAGGGAAAACCCCTCCACTTT. The encoded protein is CASSHRVEGKPLHF.

The CDR3 sequence is CASRKDRERGYTF. DNA of the CDR3: TGTGCCAGCAGAAAAGACAGGGAGCGTGGCTACACCTTC. This rearrangement joins TRBV2 to TRBJ1-2, with 7 bases fitting TRBD1. Per the germline V gene, CDR1 is SNHLY and CDR2 is FYNNEI. With 6 bases clipped from V and 7 bases from J, the junction kept 8 bases outside the gene matches. The CDR3 length is 13 residues. Full variable domain (missing parts from reference TRBV2 and TRBJ1-2): EPEVTQTPSHQVTQMGQEVILRCVPISNHLYFYWYRQILGQKVEFLVSFYNNEISEKSEIFDDQFSVERPDGSNFTLKIRSTKLEDSAMYFCASRKDRERGYTFGSGTRLTVV.